Below are 19 T cell receptor beta chains sequenced from a single sample in a study of blood T cell repertoires in COVID-19. Here immunoSEQ multiplex PCR was the method, and the copy in TCRdb shows in-frame clones only, minus some. Found here are a few hundred thousand clones, less than 85% of them singletons; the top ten hold less than 4%. Material: peripheral blood. The receptors originated from a young woman with acute or convalescent COVID-19.

The chain employs TRBV5-4 and TRBJ1-1; 7 bases align to TRBD1. This CDR3 contains 15 residues. Trimming removed 4 bases from V and 0 bases from J; junction bases left unmatched: 6. Germline V gene lookup returns CDR1 SGHNT and CDR2 YYREEE (reference sequence). Here the CDR3 DNA reads TGTGCCAGCAGCCTGACAGGGAGTTTGAACACTGAAGCTTTCTTT. It translates to CASSLTGSLNTEAFF.

This chain joins TRBV10-3 and TRBJ1-1, with a weak D call TRBD1 (5 bases). CDR1 and CDR2 from the germline V gene are ENHRY and SYGVKD. Trimming pared 3 bases from V and 3 bases from J, leaving 17 bases between. The CDR3 spans 16 residues. The CDR3 DNA reads as TGTGCCATCAGTGAAAAAGGGGCCGGCGGGGACACTGAAGCTTTCTTT. Protein sequence: CAISEKGAGGDTEAFF.

The chain couples TRBV5-4 to TRBJ2-5; D is possibly TRBD1 (6 bases). Germline V gene sequence: CDR1 SGHNT, CDR2 YYREEE (reference sequence). The CDR3 is made up of 15 amino acids. The V end was cut by 6 bases, the J end by 0 bases, with 15 bases between. CDR3 in amino acids: CASNKGQSNQETQYF. CDR3 nucleotide sequence: TGTGCCAGCAACAAAGGACAGAGTAACCAAGAGACCCAGTACTTC.

This clone appeared a few times. The chain employs TRBV19 and TRBJ1-6; no clear D gene. V was clipped by 2 bases and J by 9 bases, with 20 bases between them. Germline V gene sequence: CDR1 LNHDA, CDR2 SQIVND (reference sequence). This CDR3 is built from 17 residues. The CDR3 sequence: CASSIPPFEGRRSPLHF. The CDR3 nucleotides are TGTGCCAGTAGTATACCCCCGTTTGAGGGCAGACGTTCACCCCTCCACTTT.

The count of this clone is one. The chain is built from TRBV25-1 and TRBJ2-7; no definite D call. CDR3 length: 10 amino acids. V lost 4 bases and J lost 6, with 4 bases in between. Germline CDR1 MGHDK, CDR2 SYGVNS. CDR3: CASSGPEQYF. The CDR3 nucleotides read TGTGCCAGCAGTGGGCCCGAGCAGTACTTC.

The rearrangement links TRBV29-1 to TRBJ1-1, with a weak D call TRBD1 (6 bases). Germline V lookup: CDR1 SQVTM, CDR2 ANQGSEA. V was clipped by 3 bases and J by 1 base, with 12 bases between them. CDR3 size: 14 residues. CDR3 protein: CSVEGAMGNTEAFF. The CDR3 DNA follows: TGCAGCGTTGAGGGGGCCATGGGGAACACTGAAGCTTTCTTT.

This clone was observed a few times. The chain uses TRBV28 and TRBJ1-3, with 7 bases aligning to TRBD1. Per germline, CDR1 MDHEN and CDR2 SYDVKM. The CDR3 loop spans 16 amino acids. The junction had 10 bases not matched to a gene; V was cut back by 4 bases and J by 4 bases. Here the CDR3 reads CASSSFTGAWGNTIYF. CDR3 DNA sequence: TGTGCCAGCAGTTCGTTCACAGGGGCGTGGGGAAACACCATATATTTT.

This clone has only a few counts. The chain joins TRBV3-1 (or the pseudogene TRBV3-2) to TRBJ2-3, with TRBD2 matching 11 bases. Trimming took 4 bases from V and 5 from J; bases not matched to a gene: 8. This CDR3 has 16 amino acids. Germline V gives CDR1 LGHDT, CDR2 YNNKEL (reference sequence). The CDR3 loop is CASSLTILAGGDTQYF. CDR3 DNA: TGTGCCAGCAGCCTGACAATTCTAGCGGGAGGAGATACGCAGTATTTT.

V and J are TRBV28 and TRBJ1-2; no clear D gene. Germline loops: CDR1 MDHEN, CDR2 SYDVKM. V gave up 3 bases and J gave up 8 bases, with 19 bases separating them. CDR3 length equals 15 residues. The CDR3 protein is CASSLSEDGVSGYTF. The DNA for the CDR3 is TGTGCCAGCAGTTTGTCGGAGGACGGAGTATCCGGCTACACCTTC.

This clone was recorded only once. The chain links TRBV30 to TRBJ2-3, with 11 bases matching TRBD2. This CDR3 is 17 amino acids long. V lost 3 bases and J lost 1; bases outside the gene matches: 9. The germline V gene has CDR1 GTSNPN and CDR2 SVGIG (reference sequence). CDR3: CAWSVAGGPLGTDTQYF. CDR3 nucleotides: TGTGCCTGGAGCGTAGCGGGAGGGCCGTTGGGCACAGATACGCAGTATTTT. The full variable domain, rest sourced from reference TRBV30 and TRBJ2-3, is SQTIHQWPATLVQPVGSPLSLECTVEGTSNPNLYWYRQAAGRGLQLLFYSVGIGQISSEVPQNLSASRPQDRQFILSSKKLLLSDSGFYLCAWSVAGGPLGTDTQYFGPGTRLTVL.

V gene TRBV9 combines with J gene TRBJ2-7; TRBD2 matches 8 bases. The trim removed 0 bases at V and 2 bases at J, leaving 4 bases unmatched. In germline, CDR1 is SGDLS, CDR2 YYNGEE. CDR3 length: 15 amino acids. CDR3 region: CASSVEVGGAYEQYF. The CDR3 DNA reads TGTGCCAGCAGCGTAGAGGTCGGGGGGGCCTACGAGCAGTACTTC. Drawing the rest from reference TRBV9 and TRBJ2-7, the complete variable domain is DSGVTQTPKHLITATGQRVTLRCSPRSGDLSVYWYQQSLDQGLQFLIQYYNGEERAKGNILERFSAQQFPDLHSELNLSSLELGDSALYFCASSVEVGGAYEQYFGPGTRLTVT.

The V and J genes are TRBV7-8 and TRBJ1-1; 7 bases match TRBD1. The junction had 5 bases not matched to a gene; V was cut back by 1 base and J by 3 bases. This CDR3 contains 15 residues. Germline V gene sequence: CDR1 SGHVS, CDR2 FQNEAQ. The CDR3 coding sequence is TGTGCCAGCAGCTTAGACGGACAGGCTTACACTGAAGCTTTCTTT. This encodes CASSLDGQAYTEAFF.

The V gene is TRBV5-1, the J gene TRBJ2-7, with 7 bases aligning to TRBD2. The CDR3 is 15 amino acids. The junction had 7 bases not matched to a gene; V was cut back by 4 bases and J by 0 bases. The germline V gene encodes CDR1 SGHRS and CDR2 YFSETQ. The CDR3 loop is CASSRYGGNSYEQYF. The CDR3 nucleotides are TGCGCCAGCAGCCGTTACGGGGGGAACTCCTACGAGCAGTACTTC.

This clone has at least ten counts. The J gene is TRBJ2-2, the V gene TRBV7-9; 13 positions match TRBD2. Germline V gene sequence: CDR1 SEHNR, CDR2 FQNEAQ (reference sequence). V shed 5 bases, J shed 4 bases, and the junction held 4 bases outside the gene matches. This CDR3 has 16 amino acids. The CDR3 is CASSPGLAGPTGELFF. CDR3 coding DNA: TGTGCCAGCAGCCCGGGACTAGCGGGACCCACCGGGGAGCTGTTTTTT. The full variable domain, its missing parts supplied by reference TRBV7-9 and TRBJ2-2, is DTGVSQNPRHKITKRGQNVTFRCDPISEHNRLYWYRQTLGQGPEFLTYFQNEAQLEKSRLLSDRFSAERPKGSFSTLEIQRTEQGDSAMYLCASSPGLAGPTGELFFGEGSRLTVL.

The chain uses TRBV28 and TRBJ1-2; possibly TRBD1 for D (5 bases). This CDR3 has 15 amino acids. Germline loops: CDR1 MDHEN, CDR2 SYDVKM. The V and J ends lost 2 bases and 5 bases respectively, with 15 bases between them. The CDR3 reads CASSLGSLGGYGYTF. The CDR3 coding sequence is TGTGCCAGCAGTTTAGGGTCGTTGGGGGGGTATGGCTACACCTTC.

This chain joins TRBV28 and TRBJ2-1, with TRBD2 as a possible D gene (6 bases). Germline V gene lookup returns CDR1 MDHEN and CDR2 SYDVKM. The V gene lost 6 bases and the J gene lost 8 bases, with 14 bases spanning the gap. The CDR3 runs 13 residues. CDR3 sequence reads: CASRIVWRDEQFF. In DNA form, the CDR3 reads TGTGCCAGCAGAATCGTTTGGAGGGATGAGCAGTTCTTC. Combining the CDR3 with reference TRBV28 and TRBJ2-1 gives the whole variable domain DVKVTQSSRYLVKRTGEKVFLECVQDMDHENMFWYRQDPGLGLRLIYFSYDVKMKEKGDIPEGYSVSREKKERFSLILESASTNQTSMYLCASRIVWRDEQFFGPGTRLTVL.

This clone was seen just once. The chain is built from TRBV7-3 and TRBJ1-3; a weak D match, TRBD1 (6 bases). Trimming left V 5 bases short and J 0 bases short, with 11 bases between. The length of the CDR3 is 15 residues. Germline V gives CDR1 SGHTA, CDR2 FQGTGA. CDR3 in amino acids: CASSLTGTSGNTIYF. The CDR3 region has the DNA TGTGCCAGCAGCCTCACAGGGACCTCTGGAAACACCATATATTTT.

The V gene is TRBV5-1, the J gene TRBJ2-5; TRBD2 matches at 10 bases. V dropped 3 bases and J dropped 4; count of bases not matched to a gene: 9. Germline assignment: CDR1 SGHRS and CDR2 YFSETQ. This CDR3 contains 16 residues. Here the CDR3 reads CASSWGLAGAVETQYF. The CDR3 DNA follows: TGCGCCAGCAGCTGGGGCCTAGCGGGAGCAGTAGAGACCCAGTACTTC.

The sample holds a few counts of this clone. Other DNA sequences in the same sample also yield this CDR3. The rearrangement links TRBV28 to TRBJ2-7; 10 bases are shared with TRBD2. CDR1 is MDHEN, CDR2 SYDVKM, per germline. This CDR3 spans 15 amino acids. The V segment lost 1 base and the J segment 3 bases; nucleotides outside the gene matches: 3. DNA of the CDR3: TGTGCCAGCAGTTTATCGGTAGCGGGAGGCTACGAGCAGTACTTC. It is translated as CASSLSVAGGYEQYF.